This is a list of T cell receptor beta chains from one sample in a study of T cells in narcolepsy. The table came from immunoSEQ multiplex PCR; TCRdb's copy has only in-frame clones and leaves some out. The table records 25,000 to 30,000 clones, around 86% of them present only once. The sample taken for sequencing was CD45RA- memory CD4+ T cells from PBMCs. The receptors originated from a human donor with narcolepsy. Each CDR3 is given with its conserved first and last residue. D genes are given only for firm matches.

D	V	J	DNA	CDR3
NA	TRBV29-1	TRBJ1-6	TGCAGCGTTGTGATAGGGGTAAATTCACCCCTCCACTTT	CSVVIGVNSPLHF
NA	TRBV6-1	TRBJ2-7	TGTGCCAGCAGTGAGTGGTCCTCCTACGAGCAGTACTTC	CASSEWSSYEQYF
TRBD1	TRBV6-5	TRBJ1-1	TGTGCCAGCAGTTACTCGGGACAGGGTACTGAAGCTTTCTTT	CASSYSGQGTEAFF
TRBD2	TRBV4-1	TRBJ2-5	TGCGCCAGCAGCAAAGACTACCAGCGGGGGGGCCAAGAGACCCAGTACTTC	CASSKDYQRGGQETQYF
TRBD2	TRBV5-6	TRBJ2-1	TGTGCCAGCAGCTTCTCAGGTAGCGGGGGGCATGAGCAGTTCTTC	CASSFSGSGGHEQFF
NA	TRBV7-6	TRBJ1-3	TGTGCCAGCAGCTTATTGGCGGCTAGCTCTGGAAACACCATATATTTT	CASSLLAASSGNTIYF
TRBD1	TRBV2	TRBJ2-3	TGTGCCAGCTATACAGGGGGCCCAGATACGCAGTATTTT	CASYTGGPDTQYF
NA	TRBV11-3	TRBJ2-2	TGTGCCAGCAGCTTAGGGACGGGGAACACCGGGGAGCTGTTTTTT	CASSLGTGNTGELFF
NA	TRBV7-2	TRBJ1-5	TGTGCCAGCAGCTCCGTGACCCTATATCAGCCCCAGCATTTT	CASSSVTLYQPQHF
TRBD1	TRBV11-3	TRBJ2-5	TGTGCTTCGGGGGGACAGGGGAAGCGAGAGACCCAGTACTTC	CASGGQGKRETQYF
NA	TRBV5-1	TRBJ1-3	TGCGCCAGCAGCTCCGGGGGGTCTGGAAACACCATATATTTT	CASSSGGSGNTIYF
TRBD1	TRBV5-4	TRBJ1-2	TGTGCCAGCAGCCCCTGGGACAGGCCCTCGAATGGCTACACCTTC	CASSPWDRPSNGYTF
NA	TRBV5-4	TRBJ2-7	TGTGCCAGCAGCTTGGGGCAGGGAATCTACGAGCAGTACTTC	CASSLGQGIYEQYF